This T cell receptor beta chain originates from a study of T cells after posttransplantation cyclophosphamide. CDR1 and CDR2 from the germline V gene are SGHNT and YYREEE (reference sequence). The CDR3 sequence is 14 residues long. V lost 2 bases and J 2 bases, leaving 11 bases between the germline ends. Study-wide results and caveats: Donor CD8+ memory clones often dominated recipient blood repertoires at later times. Blood and skin or GI T cell repertoires showed limited TRB overlap. TRB clonality was highly associated with recipient CMV seropositivity and reactivation.

The protocol was immunoSEQ multiplex PCR, while the TCRdb copy is restricted to in-frame clones and leaves out a portion. The sample includes about 3,800 clones, none of them occurring once. This clone was detected many times. Its antigen is undetermined. A marrow graft followed busulfan-fludarabine conditioning, with cyclophosphamide on days +3 and +4. This sequence originates from a female patient in her late teens or twenties who received an allogeneic stem cell transplant from an unrelated donor, was CMV-positive, and had acute GVHD only. Some T cells may possibly be graft donor cells. The chain couples TRBV5-4 to TRBJ2-7, with a tentative D call TRBD1 (5 bases). The sample was PBMCs, taken after allogeneic stem cell transplant with posttransplant cyclophosphamide. This CDR3 reads CASSLPGRAYEQYF. The CDR3, as DNA: TGTGCCAGCAGCTTACCAGGCAGGGCCTACGAGCAGTACTTC. The full variable domain, in which reference TRBV5-4 and TRBJ2-7 provide the parts outside the CDR3, is ETGVTQSPTHLIKTRGQQVTLRCSSQSGHNTVSWYQQALGQGPQFIFQYYREEENGRGNFPPRFSGLQFPNYSSELNVNALELDDSALYLCASSLPGRAYEQYFGPGTRLTVT.